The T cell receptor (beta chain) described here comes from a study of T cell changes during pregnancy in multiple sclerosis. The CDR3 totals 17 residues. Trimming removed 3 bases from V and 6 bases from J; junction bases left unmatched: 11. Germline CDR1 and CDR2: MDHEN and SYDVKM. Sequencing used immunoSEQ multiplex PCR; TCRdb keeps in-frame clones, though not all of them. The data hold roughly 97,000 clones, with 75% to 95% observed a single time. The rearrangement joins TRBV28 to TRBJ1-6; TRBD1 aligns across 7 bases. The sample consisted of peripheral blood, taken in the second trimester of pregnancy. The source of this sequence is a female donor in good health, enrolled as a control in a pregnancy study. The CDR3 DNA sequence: TGTGCCAGCAGTTTCCCTACAGGGGATGTTCCTAATTCACCCCTCCACTTT. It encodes CASSFPTGDVPNSPLHF. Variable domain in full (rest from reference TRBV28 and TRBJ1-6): DVKVTQSSRYLVKRTGEKVFLECVQDMDHENMFWYRQDPGLGLRLIYFSYDVKMKEKGDIPEGYSVSREKKERFSLILESASTNQTSMYLCASSFPTGDVPNSPLHFGNGTRLTVT.